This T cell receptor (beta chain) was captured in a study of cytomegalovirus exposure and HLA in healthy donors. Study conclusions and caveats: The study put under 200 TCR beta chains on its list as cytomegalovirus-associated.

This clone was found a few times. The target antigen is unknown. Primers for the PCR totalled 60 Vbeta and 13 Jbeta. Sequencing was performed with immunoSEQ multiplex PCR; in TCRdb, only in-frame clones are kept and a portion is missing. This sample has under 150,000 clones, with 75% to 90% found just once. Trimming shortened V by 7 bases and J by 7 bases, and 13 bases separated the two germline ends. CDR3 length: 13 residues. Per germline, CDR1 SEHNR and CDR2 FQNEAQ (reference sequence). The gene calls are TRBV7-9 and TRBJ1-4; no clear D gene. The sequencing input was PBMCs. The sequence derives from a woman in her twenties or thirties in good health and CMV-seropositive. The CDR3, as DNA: TGTGCCAGCACCCGCGGGGAAACTGAAAAACTGTTTTTT. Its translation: CASTRGETEKLFF.